This T cell receptor (beta chain) was found in a study of identical twins. This clonotype was seen only a few times. TCRdb passed the 5' RACE reads through MiXCR, listing each CDR3 protein once. The sample includes some 600,000 distinct CDR3 sequences, 7.1% seen only once; the top ten take around 1.6%. Trimming at V came to 0 bases and at J to 2 bases, leaving 10 bases not matched to a gene. The germline V gene has CDR1 SGHRS and CDR2 YFSETQ. CDR3 length equals 17 residues. These same records also appear under a second study, on yellow fever vaccine responses in identical twins.

Material for sequencing was PBMCs. This receptor was taken from a woman between 18 and 30 years old in good health. The chain uses TRBV5-1 and TRBJ2-5, with TRBD1 matching over 7 bases. CDR3 sequence (DNA): TGCGCCAGCAGCTTGGGAGACAGGGCCATAATACAAGAGACCCAGTACTTC. This translates into CASSLGDRAIIQETQYF. Filled out from reference TRBV5-1 and TRBJ2-5, the complete variable domain reads KAGVTQTPRYLIKTRGQQVTLSCSPISGHRSVSWYQQTPGQGLQFLFEYFSETQRNKGNFPGRFSGRQFSNSRSEMNVSTLELGDSALYLCASSLGDRAIIQETQYFGPGTRLLVL.